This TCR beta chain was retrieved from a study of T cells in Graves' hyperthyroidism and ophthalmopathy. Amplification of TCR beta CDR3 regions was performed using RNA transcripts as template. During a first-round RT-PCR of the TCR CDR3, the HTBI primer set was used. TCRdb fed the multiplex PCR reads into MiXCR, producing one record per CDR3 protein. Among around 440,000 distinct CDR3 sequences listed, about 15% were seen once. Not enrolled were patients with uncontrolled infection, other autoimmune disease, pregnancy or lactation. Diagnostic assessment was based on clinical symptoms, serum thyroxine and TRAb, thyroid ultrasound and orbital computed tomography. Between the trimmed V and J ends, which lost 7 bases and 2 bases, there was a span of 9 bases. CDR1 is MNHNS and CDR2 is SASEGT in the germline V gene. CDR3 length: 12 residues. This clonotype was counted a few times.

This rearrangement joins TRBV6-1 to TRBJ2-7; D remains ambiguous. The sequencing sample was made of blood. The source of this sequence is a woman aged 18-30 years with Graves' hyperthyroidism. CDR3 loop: CASKDGPYEQYF. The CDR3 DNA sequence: TGTGCCAGCAAAGACGGACCCTACGAGCAGTACTTC.